A selection of T cell receptor beta chains follows, all from one sample in a study of blood T cells in healthy people across ages. TCRdb reanalysed the 5' RACE reads using MiXCR and keeps one entry per CDR3 protein. Here the sample spans hundreds of thousands of distinct CDR3 sequences, about 45% being singletons. What was sequenced was blood. These receptors were obtained from a man older than 75 in good health. Each CDR3 is given with its conserved first and last residue. D genes are given only for firm matches. Clone size appears in some rows only: once, few, many, or a class for an expanded clone.

D gene	clone size	V gene	J gene	CDR3 protein	CDR3 DNA
.	.	TRBV20-1	TRBJ2-7	CSAGPGGAGPYEQYF	TGCAGTGCGGGACCGGGGGGCGCGGGTCCCTACGAGCAGTACTTC
.	.	TRBV24-1	TRBJ2-3	CAASDETGAETQYF	TGTGCCGCCAGTGATGAGACGGGTGCAGAGACGCAGTATTTT
TRBD2	.	TRBV6-2/TRBV6-3	TRBJ2-7	CASSLSISSGRISYEQYF	TGTGCCAGCAGTTTGTCCATTTCTAGCGGGAGGATCTCCTACGAGCAGTACTTC
.	.	TRBV15	TRBJ1-2	CATSRRDGRDGRLANYGYTF	TGTGCCACCAGCAGACGAGATGGACGGGACGGTCGATTAGCTAACTATGGCTACACCTTC
TRBD2	.	TRBV10-3	TRBJ2-5	CAIASGGRETQYF	TGTGCCATAGCGAGCGGGGGACGGGAGACCCAGTACTTC
.	.	TRBV6-5	TRBJ1-4	CASSYRQPYNEKLFF	TGTGCCAGCAGTTACCGACAGCCCTATAATGAAAAACTGTTTTTT
TRBD2	.	TRBV5-1	TRBJ2-1	CASSCGGQNNEQFF	TGCGCCAGCAGCTGCGGGGGGCAGAACAATGAGCAGTTCTTC
.	.	TRBV5-1	TRBJ2-3	CASSDSGRTSTDTQYF	TGCGCCAGCAGCGACTCGGGGCGGACGAGCACAGATACGCAGTATTTT
TRBD2	once	TRBV20-1	TRBJ2-7	CSAPTSESSYNEQYF	TGCAGTGCTCCGACTAGCGAAAGCTCCTACAATGAGCAGTACTTC
TRBD2	.	TRBV7-2	TRBJ2-1	CASSLPSGRHNEQFF	TGTGCCAGCAGCTTGCCTAGCGGGCGCCACAATGAGCAGTTCTTC
.	.	TRBV7-8	TRBJ2-7	CASSPDRTVYEQYF	TGTGCCAGCAGCCCTGACCGGACCGTCTACGAGCAGTACTTC
.	.	TRBV4-2	TRBJ2-3	CASRPSAVTDTQYF	TGTGCCAGCAGGCCTAGTGCGGTCACAGATACGCAGTATTTT
.	few	TRBV7-9	TRBJ2-3	CASSPGDTKEYF	TGTGCCAGCAGCCCTGGAGACACAAAGGAGTATTTT
TRBD2	few	TRBV9	TRBJ2-1	CASSVAGRAYNEQFF	TGTGCCAGCAGCGTAGCCGGGAGGGCCTACAATGAGCAGTTCTTC
.	.	TRBV12-3/TRBV12-4	TRBJ2-1	CASSFGAGSSYNEQFF	TGTGCCAGCAGTTTTGGGGCCGGGAGCTCCTACAATGAGCAGTTCTTC
.	many	TRBV20-1	TRBJ2-1	CSGPTGAGREQFF	TGCAGTGGCCCGACAGGAGCGGGACGTGAGCAGTTCTTC
TRBD2	few	TRBV4-2	TRBJ2-1	CASSQAGTSGSNEQFF	TGTGCCAGCAGCCAAGCTGGGACTAGCGGGAGCAATGAGCAGTTCTTC
.	.	TRBV7-2	TRBJ2-1	CASSPDSLYSYNEQFF	TGTGCCAGCAGCCCGGACAGTTTATACTCCTACAATGAGCAGTTCTTC
.	.	TRBV20-1	TRBJ2-1	CSASMAAPIESNERFF	TGCAGTGCTAGTATGGCGGCCCCTATTGAGTCCAATGAGCGGTTCTTC
.	.	TRBV20-1	TRBJ2-1	CSARGERAGASYNEQFF	TGCAGTGCTAGAGGGGAGAGGGCGGGGGCCTCCTACAATGAGCAGTTCTTC
.	.	TRBV20-1	TRBJ1-1	CSARAGGGGNMNTEAFF	TGCAGTGCTAGAGCCGGGGGTGGGGGGAACATGAACACTGAAGCTTTCTTT
.	.	TRBV5-1	TRBJ2-4	CASSSQGREAKNIQYF	TGCGCCAGCAGCTCCCAGGGGCGCGAAGCCAAAAACATTCAGTACTTC
TRBD2	.	TRBV30	TRBJ2-7	CAWSSSGATYEQYF	TGTGCCTGGAGTTCCAGCGGGGCCACCTACGAGCAGTACTTC
TRBD1	.	TRBV24-1	TRBJ2-1	CATSIRDRGLNEQFF	TGTGCCACCAGTATCCGGGACAGGGGTTTAAATGAGCAGTTCTTC
.	many	TRBV18	TRBJ2-5	CASSPQNGQGETQYF	TGTGCCAGCTCACCACAGAATGGGCAAGGAGAGACCCAGTACTTC
.	.	TRBV20-1	TRBJ2-7	CSAAEGRREQYF	TGCAGTGCGGCGGAGGGCCGAAGGGAGCAGTACTTC
TRBD2	.	TRBV6-1	TRBJ2-1	CASTTRGSYNEQFF	TGTGCCAGCACGACGCGCGGGAGCTACAATGAGCAGTTCTTC
.	.	TRBV14	TRBJ1-5	CASSQECSRDSNQPQHF	TGTGCCAGCAGCCAAGAATGCAGCCGAGATAGCAATCAGCCCCAGCATTTT
TRBD2	.	TRBV28	TRBJ2-5	CASSLAGLREAQYF	TGTGCCAGCAGTCTAGCGGGACTTCGCGAGGCCCAGTACTTC
TRBD2	.	TRBV6-2/TRBV6-3	TRBJ2-1	CASSPDSGRFNEQFF	TGTGCCAGCAGTCCCGATAGCGGGAGATTCAATGAGCAGTTCTTC
.	.	TRBV15	TRBJ2-7	CATSRVLPPGEQYF	TGTGCCACCAGCAGAGTTCTCCCGCCAGGCGAGCAGTACTTC
TRBD2	.	TRBV20-1	TRBJ2-3	CSFSGSASTDTQYF	TGCAGTTTTAGCGGGAGTGCTAGCACAGATACGCAGTATTTT
.	.	TRBV12-3/TRBV12-4	TRBJ2-3	CASSSARTQPQYF	TGTGCCAGCAGTTCCGCCCGGACTCAACCCCAGTATTTT
TRBD2	.	TRBV15	TRBJ2-7	CATSSLSSGASYEQYF	TGTGCCACCAGCAGTCTGTCTAGCGGGGCCTCCTACGAGCAGTACTTC
.	few	TRBV6-6	TRBJ1-3	CASSYSSGNTIYF	TGTGCCAGCAGTTATTCTTCTGGAAACACCATATATTTT
.	.	TRBV6-2/TRBV6-3	TRBJ2-5	CASSKGINYNEQYF	TGTGCCAGCAGTAAGGGGATAAACTACAATGAGCAGTACTTC
.	.	TRBV7-2	TRBJ1-6	CASSRRVEGSSPPHF	TGTGCCAGCAGCCGTAGGGTAGAGGGTTCCTCACCCCCCCACTTT
TRBD2	few	TRBV5-1	TRBJ2-1	CASSLDTSGSYNEQFF	TGCGCCAGCAGCTTGGATACTAGCGGGAGTTACAATGAGCAGTTCTTC
TRBD1	.	TRBV28	TRBJ1-4	CASSFSGTGVEKLFF	TGTGCCAGCAGCTTCTCCGGGACAGGGGTTGAAAAACTGTTTTTT
.	once	TRBV28	TRBJ2-7	CASSPHKSSYEQYF	TGTGCCAGCAGCCCGCACAAAAGCTCCTACGAGCAGTACTTC
.	.	TRBV3-1	TRBJ2-1	CASSPPGARNEQFF	TGTGCCAGCAGCCCTCCGGGAGCCCGCAATGAGCAGTTCTTC
.	.	TRBV12-3/TRBV12-4	TRBJ2-1	CASRILGGETQFF	TGTGCCAGCAGAATACTAGGCGGCGAGACCCAGTTCTTC
TRBD2	.	TRBV7-9	TRBJ2-1	CASSSDFSGRVYEQFF	TGTGCCAGCAGCAGTGACTTTAGCGGGAGGGTCTATGAGCAGTTCTTC
TRBD2	.	TRBV6-2/TRBV6-3	TRBJ2-7	CASSYSQASGAYEQYF	TGTGCCAGCAGTTACTCCCAGGCGAGCGGGGCCTACGAGCAGTACTTC
TRBD2	.	TRBV4-2	TRBJ2-7	CASSSRRENRYEQYF	TGTGCCAGCAGCAGTCGGCGGGAGAATCGCTACGAGCAGTACTTC
TRBD1	.	TRBV30	TRBJ2-2	CAWRRGDRGYTGELFF	TGTGCCTGGAGGAGAGGAGACAGGGGGTACACCGGGGAGCTGTTTTTT
.	once	TRBV20-1	TRBJ2-7	CSARRTQLSYEQYF	TGCAGTGCTAGACGTACACAACTCTCCTACGAGCAGTACTTC
TRBD1	.	TRBV7-2	TRBJ2-7	CASSLAYRGQYEQYF	TGTGCCAGCAGCTTAGCTTACAGGGGGCAATACGAGCAGTACTTC
TRBD2	.	TRBV7-2	TRBJ2-5	CASSPAGEQETQYF	TGTGCCAGCAGCCCGGCGGGGGAGCAAGAGACCCAGTACTTC
.	.	TRBV5-1	TRBJ2-1	CASSLRLSSVYNEQFF	TGCGCCAGCAGCTTGCGGCTCTCTTCGGTCTACAATGAGCAGTTCTTC
.	.	TRBV7-8	TRBJ2-2	CASSSLGGMNTGELFF	TGTGCCAGCAGCTCCCTAGGGGGGATGAACACCGGGGAGCTGTTTTTT
TRBD1	.	TRBV7-8	TRBJ2-3	CASSLYRGETDTQYF	TGTGCCAGCAGCTTATACAGGGGAGAGACAGATACGCAGTATTTT
TRBD1	.	TRBV11-2	TRBJ1-6	CASSLGDRSNSPLHF	TGTGCCAGCAGCTTAGGGGACAGAAGTAATTCACCCCTCCACTTT
.	.	TRBV5-1	TRBJ2-3	CASSGLEGGTDTQYF	TGCGCCAGCAGTGGACTAGAGGGGGGCACAGATACGCAGTATTTT